The clone carrying this T cell receptor beta chain was observed many times. Its matching antigen is unknown. This sample stems from a study of T cell repertoires in cytomegalovirus infection. Regarding the study as a whole: Dominant in the ex vivo response were TCR beta clonotypes restricted by HLA-C and specific for CMV.

TCRdb reprocessed the reads via MiXCR and lists one record per CDR3 protein. Among almost 550,000 distinct CDR3 sequences listed, approximately 15% were seen once. The CDR3 has 12 amino acids. The V gene's germline CDR1 is SGHDN and CDR2 FVKESK. Trimming took 3 bases from V and 3 from J, leaving 5 bases between them. The V gene is TRBV14, the J gene TRBJ1-2; D not resolved. The sequence was obtained from a human donor in good health (CMV status not recorded). Some clones in this sample may be carry-over from other donors' samples. The sequencing sample was made of CD8+ T cells from PBMCs. As DNA, the CDR3 is TGTGCCAGCAGCCAGACGGACTATGGCTACACCTTC. Protein: CASSQTDYGYTF.